This T cell receptor beta chain was sequenced for a study of Ad26.COV2.S vaccination and SARS-CoV-2 variants. As for the study in general: Participants got Ad26.COV2.S intramuscularly, once or twice 56 days apart.

Clones were sequenced by immunoSEQ multiplex PCR, and TCRdb holds only the in-frame ones, with some missing. This repertoire shows around 300,000 clones, around 89% found once; its top ten account for about 4.6%. The treatment was: roughly 19 received Ad26.COV2.S at low or high dose, single or two shots; roughly 5 received placebo; per-sample allocation not given. Repertoires come from day 63 after the first vaccine or placebo injection. Its platform was an Ad26 vector, and its expressed antigen was Wuhan-strain SARS-CoV-2 spike. Germline CDR1 is KGHDR and CDR2 is SFDVKD. Trimming removed 5 bases at V and 10 bases at J, with 11 bases between. The CDR3 covers 12 residues.

The rearrangement uses TRBV24-1 and TRBJ2-1, with a tentative D call TRBD2 (7 bases). Material: peripheral blood, obtained in a trial of Ad26.COV2.S vaccine versus placebo. This clonotype was obtained from a person aged 18-60 years who received the Ad26.COV2.S COVID-19 vaccine or a placebo. In nucleotides, the CDR3 is TGTGCCACCAGTGCGGGGGGCGGGGAGCAGTTCTTC. This gives the protein CATSAGGGEQFF.